Here is one T cell receptor (beta chain) with its context. The antigen is unknown. The data were produced by immunoSEQ multiplex PCR, yet TCRdb's version contains in-frame clones alone and is incomplete. The sample holds approximately 2,000,000 clones, 90% to 95% seen once. The data are from a study of shared clonotypes between healthy human individuals. The study, taken as a whole, reports: It was expected that sequencing depth would affect clonotype sharing among donors.

Naive CD8 cells, CD45RO-negative and positively selected for CCR7, excluded terminally differentiated effector memory CD45RA+ cells. V shed 6 bases and J shed 0 bases, with 12 bases lying between them. Germline loops: CDR1 MNHEY, CDR2 SMNVEV (reference sequence). CDR3 length: 15 amino acids. The chain uses TRBV27 and TRBJ2-1; unclear D gene. The sequence was obtained from a man aged 18-30 years in good health. Some clones in this sample may be carry-over from other donors' samples. Sequenced input: naive CD8+ T cells from PBMCs. CDR3 bases: TGTGCCAGCAGCCCGACTGGTAGCTCCTACAATGAGCAGTTCTTC. Translating gives CASSPTGSSYNEQFF.